These 14 T cell receptor beta chains came from one sample sequenced in a study of response to subunit inactivated influenza vaccine. In TCRdb, the RT-PCR reads were re-called with MiXCR into one record per CDR3 protein. This sample has 700,000 to 900,000 distinct CDR3 sequences; approximately 21% occur once, and the top ten carry approximately 10%. The sequenced sample was PBMCs from blood, obtained 5 days after vaccination. Receptors originate from a man aged 45-60 years who received an inactivated influenza vaccine.

This clonotype was observed once. The V and J genes are TRBV20-1 and TRBJ2-5; 12 nucleotides agree with TRBD2. Germline CDR1 and CDR2: DFQATT and SNEGSKA (reference sequence). The trim removed 6 bases at V and 5 bases at J, leaving 7 bases unmatched. The CDR3 sequence is 14 residues long. The CDR3 is CSATLAGGLETQYF. CDR3 nucleotide sequence: TGCAGTGCCACCCTAGCGGGGGGGCTGGAGACCCAGTACTTC.

The J gene is TRBJ2-3, the V gene TRBV5-1; 9 bases map to TRBD2. V was pared by 4 bases and J by 4 bases, with 10 bases of the junction left unmatched. This CDR3 comprises 16 residues. Germline loops: CDR1 SGHRS, CDR2 YFSETQ. Here the CDR3 DNA reads TGCGCCAGCAGCAAAAATCAGCGGGGGGTGGCAGATACGCAGTATTTT. Residues: CASSKNQRGVADTQYF.

The chain employs TRBV20-1 and TRBJ2-7; possible D gene TRBD2, 7 bases. The CDR3 covers 16 residues. CDR1 is DFQATT, CDR2 SNEGSKA, per germline (reference sequence). V was cut by 0 bases and J by 0 bases, with 15 bases left in between. This chain's CDR3 is CSARDAGATPSYEQYF. CDR3 coding DNA: TGCAGTGCTAGAGATGCGGGGGCAACCCCCTCCTACGAGCAGTACTTC.

In this sample, this clonotype turned up a few times. The chain carries TRBV5-1 and TRBJ2-7, with 7 bases that match TRBD1. V lost 4 bases to trimming and J lost 3 bases; unmatched junction nucleotides: 7. This CDR3 is 14 amino acids long. Germline-derived CDR1 and CDR2 are SGHRS and YFSETQ. DNA for the CDR3: TGCGCCAGCAGCCCTGACAGGGTTTACTACGAGCAGTACTTC. Its protein product is CASSPDRVYYEQYF.

The table lists this clonotype with a few counts. The chain has TRBV7-2 and TRBJ2-7; 11 bases are shared with TRBD2. Germline V lookup: CDR1 SGHTA, CDR2 FQGNSA. The length of the CDR3 is 17 residues. Trimming removed 6 bases from V and 7 bases from J; junction bases left unmatched: 17. This chain's CDR3 is CASSILAGGSVVGEQYF. In DNA, the CDR3 is TGTGCCAGCAGTATTCTAGCGGGAGGTTCCGTAGTTGGGGAGCAGTACTTC.

This clonotype has a count of ten or more. J is TRBJ1-2 and V is TRBV4-1; 7 nucleotides align to TRBD1. V lost 9 bases to trimming and J lost 0 bases; unmatched junction nucleotides: 16. Germline CDR1 and CDR2: MGHRA and YSYEKL. The CDR3 is 17 amino acids. The CDR3 region has the DNA TGCGCCAGTCTACCTACAGGGGCACCCCAATCTAACTATGGCTACACCTTC. It is translated as CASLPTGAPQSNYGYTF.

The chain couples TRBV20-1 to TRBJ1-3, with a possible D match to TRBD1 (6 bases). V was pared by 6 bases and J by 2 bases, with 17 bases between. Per the germline V gene, CDR1 is DFQATT and CDR2 is SNEGSKA (reference sequence). This CDR3 has 15 amino acids. In nucleotides, the CDR3 is TGCAGTGCACAAAAAACTCGGACAGCTGGAAACACCATATATTTT. Amino acid sequence: CSAQKTRTAGNTIYF.

In nucleotides, the CDR3 is TGCGCCAGCAGCTTGGAGGGGGGGGCCAACGTCCTGACTTTC. Its protein is CASSLEGGANVLTF. The V and J genes are TRBV5-1 and TRBJ2-6; TRBD1 might be the D (5 bases). Germline V lookup: CDR1 SGHRS, CDR2 YFSETQ. Trimming left V 0 bases short and J 4 bases short, with 5 bases between. The CDR3 is 14 amino acids.

The chain recombines TRBV20-1 with TRBJ2-5, with D unclear. Germline assignment: CDR1 DFQATT and CDR2 SNEGSKA (reference sequence). The CDR3 is 14 amino acids. Between the trimmed V and J ends, which lost 5 bases and 1 base, there was a span of 14 bases. The CDR3 coding sequence is TGCAGTGCTCTGCGGCCAGGACGCCAAGAGACCCAGTACTTC. Encoded protein: CSALRPGRQETQYF.

CDR3 region: CAITRELAGSSYNEQFF. The CDR3 nucleotides read TGTGCCATCACCCGGGAACTAGCGGGAAGCTCCTACAATGAGCAGTTCTTC. The chain recombines TRBV10-3 with TRBJ2-1; 10 bases line up with TRBD2. Germline V gene data show CDR1 as ENHRY and CDR2 as SYGVKD. The CDR3 covers 17 residues. The trim removed 7 bases at V and 0 bases at J, leaving 9 bases unmatched.

CDR3 sequence: CASSPRARAYEQYF. CDR3 DNA sequence: TGTGCCAGCTCACCACGGGCAAGGGCCTACGAGCAGTACTTC. The rearrangement links TRBV18 to TRBJ2-7; D is unresolved. Trimming removed 1 base from V and 2 bases from J, with 9 bases in between. In germline, CDR1 is KGHSH, CDR2 LQKENI. The CDR3 has 14 amino acids.

The chain uses TRBV11-2 and TRBJ2-4; D possibly corresponds to TRBD1 (5 bases). The V end lost 6 bases, the J end lost 13 bases, and 28 bases lay between the germline ends. CDR1 and CDR2 from the germline V gene are SGHAT and FQNNGV. The CDR3 has 16 residues. Here the CDR3 DNA reads TGTGCCAGCAGTTCCATCACAGGCTGGGAAAAAACAACCCAGTACTTC. It is translated as CASSSITGWEKTTQYF.

This clonotype was counted ten times or more. The chain links TRBV12-3 or TRBV12-4 to TRBJ2-1, with 8 bases aligning to TRBD2. The CDR3 has 12 amino acids. With 6 bases clipped from V and 16 bases from J, the junction kept 11 bases outside the gene matches. The CDR3 loop is CASRGTGTSDFF. The CDR3 DNA is TGTGCCAGCAGGGGGACCGGGACTAGTGACTTCTTC.

This clonotype came up many times. The chain combines TRBV12-3 or TRBV12-4 with TRBJ2-7; 7 bases are a match to TRBD1. This CDR3 contains 13 residues. V lost 6 bases and J lost 2; bases outside the gene matches: 4. CDR3 sequence reads: CASRTQGAYEQYF. Here the CDR3 DNA reads TGTGCCAGCAGGACCCAGGGGGCCTACGAGCAGTACTTC.